This T cell receptor beta chain comes out of a study of PD-1 blockade in classical Hodgkin lymphoma. Regarding time point: cycle 4 day 1 (C4D1), after around six weeks of nivolumab. All patients experienced relapse after autologous stem cell transplantation, and brentuximab vedotin exposure was variable. Researchers report purifying CD4+ T cells from thawed PBMCs by magnetic negative selection. Sequencing used immunoSEQ multiplex PCR; TCRdb keeps in-frame clones, though not all of them. The sample carries 25,000 to 35,000 clones, 70% to 85% recorded once. With respect to this clone: Its antigen is still unknown.

Trimming removed 3 bases from V and 2 bases from J, with 14 bases in between. Germline lookup yields CDR1 SGHNT and CDR2 YYREEE (reference sequence). CDR3 size: 16 residues. Study findings and constraints: Relapsed/refractory patients reportedly had lower baseline diversity than newly diagnosed patients. Undefined causes, possibly disease activity or prior therapy, underlie the repertoire differences.

The receptor was derived from a human donor with classical Hodgkin lymphoma. This chain joins TRBV5-4 and TRBJ2-2; the D gene is possibly TRBD1 (6 bases). Source: CD4+ T cells from blood, taken before the fourth cycle of nivolumab. CDR3 in amino acids: CASSYGQLSNTGELFF. The DNA for the CDR3 is TGTGCCAGCAGCTACGGACAGCTGTCAAACACCGGGGAGCTGTTTTTT.